This T cell receptor beta chain was observed in a study of cytomegalovirus exposure and HLA in healthy donors. Repertoires were generated with immunoSEQ multiplex PCR, while TCRdb's copy carries only in-frame clones and drops some. The sample lists approximately 220,000 clones; roughly 83% were seen once. Findings and caveats of the study: Confirmation was obtained in vitro that a few CMV-associated chains are specific for CMV antigens. There were 150 to 200 TCR beta chains listed as cytomegalovirus-associated.

Points on this clone: Its antigen is still unknown. An end of the junction differs from the germline gene, which may be a read error.

Among the approximately 130 subjects of the validation cohort, separate from the approximately 670-subject first cohort, were the donors. The source is a woman in her thirties in good health and CMV-seropositive. The specimen sequenced was PBMCs.

The CDR3 sequence is CASSLDNVQGGNERFF. The CDR3 DNA follows: TGTGCCAGCAGCTTAGACAATGTACAGGGGGGCAATGAGCGGTTCTTC. The chain uses TRBV11-3 and TRBJ2-1, with 8 bases matching TRBD1. The CDR3 consists of 16 residues. The germline V gene has CDR1 SGHNT and CDR2 YENEEA.